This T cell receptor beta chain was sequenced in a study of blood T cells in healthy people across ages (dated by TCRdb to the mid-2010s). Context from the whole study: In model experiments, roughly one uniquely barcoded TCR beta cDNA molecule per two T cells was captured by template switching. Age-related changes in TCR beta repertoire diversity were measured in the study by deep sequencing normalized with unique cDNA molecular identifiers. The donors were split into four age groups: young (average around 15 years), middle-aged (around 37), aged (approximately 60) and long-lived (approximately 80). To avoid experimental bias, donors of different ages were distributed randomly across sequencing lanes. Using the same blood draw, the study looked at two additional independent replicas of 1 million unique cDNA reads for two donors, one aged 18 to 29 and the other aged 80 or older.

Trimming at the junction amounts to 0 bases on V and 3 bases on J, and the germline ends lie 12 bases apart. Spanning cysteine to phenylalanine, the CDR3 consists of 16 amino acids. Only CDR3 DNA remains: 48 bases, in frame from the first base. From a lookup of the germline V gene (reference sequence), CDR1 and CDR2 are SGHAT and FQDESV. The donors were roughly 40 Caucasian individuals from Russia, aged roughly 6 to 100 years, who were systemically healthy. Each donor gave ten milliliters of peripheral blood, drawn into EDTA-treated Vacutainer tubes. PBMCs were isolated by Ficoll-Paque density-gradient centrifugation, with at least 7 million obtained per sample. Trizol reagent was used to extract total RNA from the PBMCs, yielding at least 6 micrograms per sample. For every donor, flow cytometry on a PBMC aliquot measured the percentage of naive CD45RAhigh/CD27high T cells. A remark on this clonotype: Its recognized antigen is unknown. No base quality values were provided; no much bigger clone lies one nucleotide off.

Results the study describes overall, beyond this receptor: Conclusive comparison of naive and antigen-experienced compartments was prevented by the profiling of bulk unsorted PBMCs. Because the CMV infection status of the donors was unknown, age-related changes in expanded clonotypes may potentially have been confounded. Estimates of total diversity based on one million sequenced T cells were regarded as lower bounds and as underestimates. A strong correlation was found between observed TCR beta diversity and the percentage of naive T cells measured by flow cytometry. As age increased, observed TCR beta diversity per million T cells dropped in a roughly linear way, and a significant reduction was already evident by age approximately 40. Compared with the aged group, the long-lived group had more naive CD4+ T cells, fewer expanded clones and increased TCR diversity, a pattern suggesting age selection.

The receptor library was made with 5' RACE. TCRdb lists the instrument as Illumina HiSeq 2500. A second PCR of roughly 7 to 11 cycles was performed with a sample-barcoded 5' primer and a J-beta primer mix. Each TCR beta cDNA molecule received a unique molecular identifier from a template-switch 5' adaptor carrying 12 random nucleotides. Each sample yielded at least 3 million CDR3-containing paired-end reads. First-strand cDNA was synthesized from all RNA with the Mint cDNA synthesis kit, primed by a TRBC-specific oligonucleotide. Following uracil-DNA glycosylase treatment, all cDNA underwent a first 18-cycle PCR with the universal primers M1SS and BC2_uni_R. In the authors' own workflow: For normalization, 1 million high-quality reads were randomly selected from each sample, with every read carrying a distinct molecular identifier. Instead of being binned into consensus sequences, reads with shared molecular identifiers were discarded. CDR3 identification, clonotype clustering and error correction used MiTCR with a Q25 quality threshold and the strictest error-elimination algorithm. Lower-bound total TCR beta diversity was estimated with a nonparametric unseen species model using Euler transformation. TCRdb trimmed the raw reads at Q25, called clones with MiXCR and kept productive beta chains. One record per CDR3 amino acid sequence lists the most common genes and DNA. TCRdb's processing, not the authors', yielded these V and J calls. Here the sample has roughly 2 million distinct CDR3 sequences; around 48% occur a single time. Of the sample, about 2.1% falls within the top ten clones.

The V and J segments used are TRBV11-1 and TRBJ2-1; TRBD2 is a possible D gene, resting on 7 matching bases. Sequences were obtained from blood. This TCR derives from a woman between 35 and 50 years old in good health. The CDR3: CASSLAKGGLYNEQFF. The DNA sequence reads TGTGCCAGCAGCTTAGCGAAGGGGGGGCTCTACAATGAGCAGTTCTTC.